These T cell receptor beta chains were read from a single sample in a study of Ad26.COV2.S vaccination and SARS-CoV-2 variants. Profiling relied on immunoSEQ multiplex PCR, and the TCRdb table lists in-frame clones only, not all of them. The sample yields about 420,000 clones, around 89% seen once. The source was peripheral blood, collected in a trial of Ad26.COV2.S vaccine versus placebo. The receptors come from a person between 18 and 60 years old who received the Ad26.COV2.S COVID-19 vaccine or a placebo. CDR3s include the opening cysteine and the closing phenylalanine or tryptophan.

J gene,V gene,CDR3 protein
TRBJ1-6,TRBV5-4,CASSWGQSSYNSPLHF
TRBJ1-6,TRBV12-1,CASPYPSHF
TRBJ2-5,TRBV14,CASSQEITLQETQYF
TRBJ1-4,TRBV30,CAWSVGGTNEKLFF
TRBJ2-1,TRBV5-4,CASSSDGLAAYNEQFF
TRBJ2-5,TRBV5-1,CASSPDAVGGETQYF
TRBJ2-3,TRBV6-5,CASRRDGRTDTQYF
TRBJ2-1,TRBV30,CAWSFGGAYLNAPNEQFF
TRBJ2-5,TRBV19,CASSAGTGVKETQYF
TRBJ1-4,TRBV6-4,CASRASHEKLFF
TRBJ2-5,TRBV13,CASSSRDRSAFETQYF
TRBJ2-5,TRBV3-1/TRBV3-2,CASSQDVGAHETQYF
TRBJ1-1,TRBV6-5,CASSSGNTEAFF
TRBJ2-2,TRBV27,CASSLGLVNTGELFF
TRBJ1-6,TRBV29-1,CSVSARDGSPLHF
TRBJ2-1,TRBV28,CASLRGRNEQFF
TRBJ2-5,TRBV28,CASSSPGRGQETQYF
TRBJ2-7,TRBV3-1/TRBV3-2,CASSLHRQGKVIEQYF
TRBJ2-5,TRBV5-4,CASSSNPQDAYQETQYF
TRBJ2-5,TRBV3-1/TRBV3-2,CASSTWGEETQYF
TRBJ2-7,TRBV4-1,CASSQGAGTYEQYF
TRBJ2-2,TRBV6-5,CASLGQGRDTGELFF
TRBJ1-6,TRBV11-2,CASSSRQDSPLHF
TRBJ2-7,TRBV27,CASSLGAYGEQYF
TRBJ2-1,TRBV21-1,CASSNIPGVYNEQFF
TRBJ1-2,TRBV7-6,CASSLQGGLWDGYTF
TRBJ2-2,TRBV6-6,CASSTFSGELFF
TRBJ1-5,TRBV4-1,CASSRERGQPQHF
TRBJ1-1,TRBV9,CASSVGGEGNTEAFF
TRBJ1-2,TRBV19,CASSDGQLNYGYTF
TRBJ1-2,TRBV5-1,CASRLNPGQGARGYTF
TRBJ2-3,TRBV6-4,CASSDSQGADTQYF
TRBJ1-5,TRBV6-1,CASSEASIDQPQHF
TRBJ2-1,TRBV7-9,CASSLGDRVYNEQFF
TRBJ2-7,TRBV7-9,CASSLAVRTGLYEQYF
TRBJ2-7,TRBV29-1,CSVARAPGYEQYF
TRBJ1-4,TRBV28,CASSPHRRDESGEKLFF
TRBJ1-5,TRBV18,CASSPGAGYQPQHF
TRBJ1-2,TRBV28,CASRGGALGYTF
TRBJ1-1,TRBV6-2/TRBV6-3,CASSFRTRNTEAFF
TRBJ1-2,TRBV12-3/TRBV12-4,CASSSDRTYGYTF
TRBJ2-5,TRBV18,CASSVNQETQYF
TRBJ2-4,TRBV2,CASSDDGTQNIQYF
TRBJ2-2,TRBV27,CASSAGHPINTGELFF
TRBJ2-3,TRBV4-1,CASSQVTSGFSKDDTQYF
TRBJ2-7,TRBV5-4,CASSPPGLDSTGQYF
TRBJ1-3,TRBV10-3,CAITSSGNTIYF
TRBJ1-5,TRBV28,CASSPDRGKGQPQHF
TRBJ2-5,TRBV7-9,CASSNSGGPQETQYF
TRBJ1-1,TRBV30,CAWSPSGANTEAFF
TRBJ1-3,TRBV6-2/TRBV6-3,CASSDISSGNTIYF
TRBJ2-7,TRBV14,CASRDSGRYEQYF
TRBJ2-3,TRBV7-9,CALLHGLDTQYF
TRBJ2-1,TRBV7-3,CASSPTGTIPLNEQFF
TRBJ2-7,TRBV9,CASSVLPSYEQYF
TRBJ2-7,TRBV10-3,CAISESAHEQYF
TRBJ2-2,TRBV7-3,CASSLNGGTGELFF
TRBJ1-2,TRBV6-4,CASRDREGNGYTF
TRBJ1-2,TRBV6-5,CASNNGRGNYGYTF